Listed here are 13 T cell receptor beta chains from one sample, sequenced in a study of Ad26.COV2.S vaccination and SARS-CoV-2 variants. Treatment described: some 20 received Ad26.COV2.S at low or high dose, single or two shots; about 5 received placebo; per-sample allocation not given. Sampling happened 63 days after the first vaccine or placebo injection. Assay used: immunoSEQ multiplex PCR; TCRdb lists only in-frame clones, some missing. This repertoire shows about 350,000 clones, less than 90% found once; its top ten account for about 11%. Specimen: peripheral blood, collected in a trial of Ad26.COV2.S vaccine versus placebo. These receptors came from a person aged 18 to 65 who received the Ad26.COV2.S COVID-19 vaccine or a placebo.

The chain is built from TRBV4-3 and TRBJ1-2; TRBD1 agrees at 8 bases. With 0 bases clipped from V and 7 bases from J, the junction kept 4 bases outside the gene matches. Germline V lookup: CDR1 LGHNA, CDR2 YSLEER. The CDR3 sequence is 14 residues long. The CDR3 DNA follows: TGCGCCAGCAGCCAAGATGAGGACAGGGCTGGCTACACCTTC. It yields the protein CASSQDEDRAGYTF.

This clone was seen just once. The V and J genes are TRBV9 and TRBJ2-1, with D possibly TRBD2 on 6 matching bases. Trimming cost V 3 bases and J 0 bases, with 22 bases left between them. In germline, CDR1 is SGDLS, CDR2 YYNGEE. CDR3 length equals 19 residues. The CDR3 region is CASSASGTPTSSSYNEQFF. DNA of the CDR3: TGTGCCAGCAGCGCCTCCGGGACTCCAACTTCTAGCTCCTACAATGAGCAGTTCTTC.

The gene calls are TRBV7-9 and TRBJ1-1; D may be TRBD1 (6 bases). With 4 bases removed from V and 3 bases from J, the gap between germline ends came to 15 bases. This CDR3 has 15 residues. Germline CDR1 reads SEHNR; CDR2 reads FQNEAQ (reference sequence). The CDR3 DNA is TGTGCCAGCAGCTCCATGCCAGGGGCGCACACTGAAGCTTTCTTT. The encoded protein is CASSSMPGAHTEAFF.

The V and J genes are TRBV7-2 and TRBJ2-5; D unresolved. Germline CDR1 is SGHTA and CDR2 is FQGNSA. The CDR3 spans 13 residues. Trimming left V 5 bases short and J 5 bases short, with 12 bases between. The CDR3 nucleotides read TGTGCCAGCAGCCTAACTAAGGAGGAGACCCAGTACTTC. It translates to CASSLTKEETQYF.

The V gene is TRBV5-6, the J gene TRBJ1-2; 8 nucleotides align to TRBD1. CDR1 is SGHDT, CDR2 YYEEEE, per germline. This CDR3 is 17 amino acids long. The trim removed 0 bases at V and 7 bases at J, leaving 14 bases unmatched. The CDR3 bases are TGTGCCAGCAGCTTGGCAGGGGCAGGGGGCTATCTTGGTGGCTACACCTTC. As protein: CASSLAGAGGYLGGYTF.

The rearrangement uses TRBV7-9 and TRBJ1-6; a weak D match, TRBD1 (6 bases). Trimming removed 5 bases from V and 5 bases from J, with 16 bases in between. This CDR3 has 16 residues. Germline V gene sequence: CDR1 SEHNR, CDR2 FQNEAQ (reference sequence). The CDR3 here is CASSLRGVEDNSPLHF. Here the CDR3 DNA reads TGTGCCAGCAGCCTAAGGGGGGTGGAGGATAATTCACCCCTCCACTTT.

The chain carries TRBV11-2 and TRBJ2-7; D possibly uses TRBD1 or TRBD2 (5 bases each). V gave up 1 base and J gave up 0 bases, with 10 bases separating them. The germline V gene has CDR1 SGHAT and CDR2 FQNNGV. This CDR3 is built from 15 residues. The CDR3 DNA is TGTGCCAGCAGCTTAGGGTCAGGGAGCTCCTACGAGCAGTACTTC. Its protein product is CASSLGSGSSYEQYF.

CDR3 sequence: CASSPGRGREQFF. As DNA, the CDR3 is TGTGCCAGCAGCCCCGGGAGGGGACGCGAGCAGTTCTTC. The chain joins TRBV7-2 to TRBJ2-1; the match to TRBD2 covers 8 bases. CDR1 and CDR2 (germline): SGHTA, FQGNSA. V was pared by 5 bases and J by 10 bases, with 7 bases of the junction left unmatched. The CDR3 length is 13 residues.

The rearrangement links TRBV4-2 to TRBJ2-7; no firm D call. The CDR3 length is 16 residues. Trimming removed 4 bases from V and 1 base from J, with 17 bases in between. Germline CDR1 LGHNA, CDR2 YNFKEQ. The CDR3 DNA sequence: TGTGCCAGCAGCCCGGCGCTCGGCCAGGATTCCTACGAGCAGTACTTC. Encoded protein: CASSPALGQDSYEQYF.

The V and J genes are TRBV18 and TRBJ2-7; 8 nucleotides line up with TRBD1. There are 15 residues in the CDR3. Germline CDR1 and CDR2: KGHSH and LQKENI. Trimming cost V 6 bases and J 2 bases; bases outside gene matches: 9. For the CDR3, the DNA is TGTGCCAGCTCCTCCGGGACAGGTGCCACCTACGAGCAGTACTTC. Protein sequence: CASSSGTGATYEQYF.

The chain uses TRBV27 and TRBJ1-5; D is unclear. Germline-derived CDR1 and CDR2 are MNHEY and SMNVEV (reference sequence). V lost 7 bases and J lost 0, with 13 bases in between. This CDR3 comprises 15 residues. As DNA, the CDR3 is TGTGCCAGCATGCGGGGAGGGAGTAGCAATCAGCCCCAGCATTTT. It translates to CASMRGGSSNQPQHF.

The chain uses TRBV19 and TRBJ2-4; D possibly matches TRBD1 or TRBD2 (5 bases each). The CDR3 totals 15 residues. Germline V gene data show CDR1 as LNHDA and CDR2 as SQIVND (reference sequence). Trimming stripped 5 bases from V and 0 bases from J, with 11 bases between. The CDR3 spells CASSLQGVAKNIQYF. The CDR3 nucleotides read TGTGCCAGTAGTCTGCAGGGAGTAGCCAAAAACATTCAGTACTTC. Full variable domain (outside the CDR3, taken from reference TRBV19 and TRBJ2-4): DGGITQSPKYLFRKEGQNVTLSCEQNLNHDAMYWYRQDPGQGLRLIYYSQIVNDFQKGDIAEGYSVSREKKESFPLTVTSAQKNPTAFYLCASSLQGVAKNIQYFGAGTRLSVL.

DNA of the CDR3: TGCGCCAGCAGCCAGGTTCGTAATCAGCCCCAGCATTTT. It is translated as CASSQVRNQPQHF. The rearrangement uses TRBV4-1 and TRBJ1-5; D ambiguous. The CDR3 sequence is 13 residues long. Germline V gene lookup returns CDR1 MGHRA and CDR2 YSYEKL. Trimming left V 3 bases short and J 4 bases short, with 7 bases between.